This T cell receptor (beta chain) was identified during a study of breast tumors, draining lymph nodes, adjacent tissues. As to this clonotype: One junction end disagrees with the germline gene, perhaps due to a read error.

Germline CDR1 DFQATT, CDR2 SNEGSKA (reference sequence). This CDR3 region has 14 residues. TCRdb reanalysed the multiplex PCR reads using MiXCR and keeps one entry per CDR3 protein. The profile shows roughly 100,000 distinct CDR3 sequences, less than 40% of them singletons. Breast cancer patients provided tissue from their axillary draining lymph nodes. V gene TRBV20-1 combines with J gene TRBJ1-6; 9 nucleotides line up with TRBD1. The TCR was taken from a female donor with breast cancer. Some clones in this sample may be carry-over from other donors' samples. The sequenced sample was axillary lymph node tissue. CDR3 coding DNA: TGCAGTGCCGGCCGGGACAGGGTCGATTCCCCCCTCCACTTT. Translated, it gives CSAGRDRVDSPLHF.